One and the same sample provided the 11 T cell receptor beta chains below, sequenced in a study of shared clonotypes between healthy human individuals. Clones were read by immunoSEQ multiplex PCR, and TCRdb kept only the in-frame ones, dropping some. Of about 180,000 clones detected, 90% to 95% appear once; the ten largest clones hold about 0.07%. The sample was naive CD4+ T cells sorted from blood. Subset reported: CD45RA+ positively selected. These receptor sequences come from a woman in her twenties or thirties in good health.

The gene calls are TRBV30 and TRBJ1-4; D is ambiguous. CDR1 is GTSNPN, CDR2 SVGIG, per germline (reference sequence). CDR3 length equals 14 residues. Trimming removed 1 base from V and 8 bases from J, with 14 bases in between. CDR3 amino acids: CAWSGGVLREKLFF. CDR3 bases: TGTGCCTGGAGTGGTGGGGTTCTTAGGGAAAAACTGTTTTTT. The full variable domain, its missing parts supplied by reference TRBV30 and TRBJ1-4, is SQTIHQWPATLVQPVGSPLSLECTVEGTSNPNLYWYRQAAGRGLQLLFYSVGIGQISSEVPQNLSASRPQDRQFILSSKKLLLSDSGFYLCAWSGGVLREKLFFGSGTQLSVL.

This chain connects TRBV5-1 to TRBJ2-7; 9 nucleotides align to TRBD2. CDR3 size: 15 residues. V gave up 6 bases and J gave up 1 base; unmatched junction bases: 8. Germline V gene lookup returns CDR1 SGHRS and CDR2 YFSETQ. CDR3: CASTPGTSSSYEQYF. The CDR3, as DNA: TGCGCCAGCACCCCCGGGACTAGCAGTTCCTACGAGCAGTACTTC.

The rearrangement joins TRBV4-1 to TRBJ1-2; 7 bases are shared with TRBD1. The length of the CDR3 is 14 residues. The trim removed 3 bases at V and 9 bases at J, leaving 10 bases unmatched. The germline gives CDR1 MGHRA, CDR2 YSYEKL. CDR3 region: CASSHYAGGQRYTF. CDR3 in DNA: TGCGCCAGCAGCCACTACGCAGGGGGACAGCGCTACACCTTC.

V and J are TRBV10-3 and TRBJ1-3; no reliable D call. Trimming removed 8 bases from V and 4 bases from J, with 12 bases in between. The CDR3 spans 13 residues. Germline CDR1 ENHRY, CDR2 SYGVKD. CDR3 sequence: CAIRDLEGNTIYF. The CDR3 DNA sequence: TGTGCCATCCGGGATCTAGAAGGAAACACCATATATTTT.

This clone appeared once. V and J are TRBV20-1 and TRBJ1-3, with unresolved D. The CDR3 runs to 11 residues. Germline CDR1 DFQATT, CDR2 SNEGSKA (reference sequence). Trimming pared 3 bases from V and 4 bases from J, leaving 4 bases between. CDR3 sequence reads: CSASWGNTIYF. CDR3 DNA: TGCAGTGCTAGTTGGGGAAACACCATATATTTT.

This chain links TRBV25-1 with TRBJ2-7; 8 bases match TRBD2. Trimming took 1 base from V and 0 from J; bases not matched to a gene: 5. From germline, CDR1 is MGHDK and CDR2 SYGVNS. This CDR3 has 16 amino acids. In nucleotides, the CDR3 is TGTGCCAGCAGTGAATCGCAGCGGGGGCCCTCCTACGAGCAGTACTTC. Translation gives CASSESQRGPSYEQYF.

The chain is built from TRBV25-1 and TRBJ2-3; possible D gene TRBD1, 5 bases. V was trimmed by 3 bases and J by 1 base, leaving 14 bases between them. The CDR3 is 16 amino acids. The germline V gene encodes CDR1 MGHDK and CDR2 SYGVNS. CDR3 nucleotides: TGTGCCAGCAGTGACCCGCGGCAGACAGGCACAGATACGCAGTATTTT. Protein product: CASSDPRQTGTDTQYF.

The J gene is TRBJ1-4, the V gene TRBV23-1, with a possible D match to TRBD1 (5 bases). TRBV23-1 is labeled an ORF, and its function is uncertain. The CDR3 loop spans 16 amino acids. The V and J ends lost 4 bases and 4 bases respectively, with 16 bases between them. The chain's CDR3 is CASSRTNWRVNEKLFF. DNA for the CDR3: TGCGCCAGCAGTCGGACAAACTGGAGGGTTAATGAAAAACTGTTTTTT.

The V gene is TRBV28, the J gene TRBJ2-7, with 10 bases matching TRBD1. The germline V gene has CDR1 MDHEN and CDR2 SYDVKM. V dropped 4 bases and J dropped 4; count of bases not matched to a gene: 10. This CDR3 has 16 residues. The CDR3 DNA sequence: TGTGCCAGCAGTTCACCCCCGGGACAGGGGTTATACGAGCAGTACTTC. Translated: CASSSPPGQGLYEQYF. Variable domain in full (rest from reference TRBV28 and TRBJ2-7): DVKVTQSSRYLVKRTGEKVFLECVQDMDHENMFWYRQDPGLGLRLIYFSYDVKMKEKGDIPEGYSVSREKKERFSLILESASTNQTSMYLCASSSPPGQGLYEQYFGPGTRLTVT.

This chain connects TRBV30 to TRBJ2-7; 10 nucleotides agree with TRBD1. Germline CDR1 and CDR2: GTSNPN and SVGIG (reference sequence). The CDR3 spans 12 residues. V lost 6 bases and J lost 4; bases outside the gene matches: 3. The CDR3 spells CACSGQGYEQYF. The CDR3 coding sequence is TGTGCCTGCTCGGGACAGGGGTACGAGCAGTACTTC. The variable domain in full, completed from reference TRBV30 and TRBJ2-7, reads SQTIHQWPATLVQPVGSPLSLECTVEGTSNPNLYWYRQAAGRGLQLLFYSVGIGQISSEVPQNLSASRPQDRQFILSSKKLLLSDSGFYLCACSGQGYEQYFGPGTRLTVT.

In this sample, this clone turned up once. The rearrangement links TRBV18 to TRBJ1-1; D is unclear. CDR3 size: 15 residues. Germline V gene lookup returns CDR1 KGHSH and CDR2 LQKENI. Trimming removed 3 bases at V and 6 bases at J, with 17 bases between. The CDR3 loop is CASSPVEGLLAEAFF. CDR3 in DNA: TGTGCCAGCTCACCGGTTGAGGGCCTGCTCGCTGAAGCTTTCTTT.